A selection of T cell receptor beta chains follows, all from one sample in a study of T cell repertoires in cytomegalovirus infection. The antigens of these receptors remain unknown. TCRdb re-called the reads through MiXCR, storing one row per CDR3 protein. This repertoire shows approximately 730,000 distinct CDR3 sequences, about 29% found once; its top ten account for around 14%. The sample in question was cultured CD8+ T cells from PBMCs, obtained from culture after CMV antigen stimulation. The source is a human donor in good health (CMV status not recorded). Some clones in this sample may be carry-over from other donors' samples. The CDR3 runs from the conserved cysteine through the conserved F or W. Each record gives: CDR3 protein, CDR3 DNA, D gene, V gene, J gene, clone size. The D gene is left open where the match is weak. Not all rows give a size; the values are once, few, many and, for expanded clones, a class.

CATGQLNTEAFF	TGTGCCACGGGACAGCTGAACACTGAAGCTTTCTTT	TRBD1	TRBV7-2	TRBJ1-1	many
CASSAQDRGGDTDTQYF	TGTGCCAGCAGTGCCCAGGACAGGGGTGGAGACACAGATACGCAGTATTTT	TRBD1	TRBV7-9	TRBJ2-3	.
CASRTGLAGTGELFF	TGCGCCAGCAGAACTGGACTAGCGGGGACCGGGGAGCTGTTTTTT	TRBD2	TRBV4-3	TRBJ2-2	.
CASSQDRGMNTEAFF	TGCGCCAGCAGCCAAGATAGGGGAATGAACACTGAAGCTTTCTTT	.	TRBV4-1	TRBJ1-1	.
CASSLGTSSHNEQFF	TGTGCTAGCAGCCTAGGGACTAGCAGCCACAATGAGCAGTTCTTC	TRBD2	TRBV7-7	TRBJ2-1	.
CASSKDILQETQYF	TGTGCCAGCAGTAAAGACATACTCCAAGAGACCCAGTACTTC	.	TRBV7-6	TRBJ2-5	many
CASSVGQGSGNTIYF	TGTGCCAGCAGCGTCGGACAGGGATCTGGAAACACCATATATTTT	TRBD1	TRBV9	TRBJ1-3	few
CASSSYLAGGNYEQYF	TGTGCCAGCAGCTCATATCTAGCGGGGGGCAACTACGAGCAGTACTTC	TRBD2	TRBV7-2	TRBJ2-7	few
CASSLGVGYYNEQFF	TGTGCCAGCAGCTTAGGTGTCGGCTACTACAATGAGCAGTTCTTC	.	TRBV11-3	TRBJ2-1	.
CASSSSLEGGRGEQFF	TGCGCCAGCAGCTCTTCTCTTGAGGGGGGGCGGGGTGAGCAGTTCTTC	.	TRBV4-1	TRBJ2-1	few
CAISESEAWGYTF	TGTGCCATCAGTGAGTCCGAGGCGTGGGGCTACACCTTC	.	TRBV10-3	TRBJ1-2	.
CASSHDEENTEAFF	TGCGCCAGCAGCCACGACGAGGAGAACACTGAAGCTTTCTTT	.	TRBV23-1	TRBJ1-1	.
CASSSPQGVKNYEQYF	TGTGCCAGCAGCTCGCCCCAGGGGGTGAAAAACTACGAGCAGTACTTC	TRBD1	TRBV7-9	TRBJ2-7	few
CASSLEAAPLEQYF	TGTGCCAGCTCGCTGGAAGCGGCCCCTCTCGAGCAGTACTTC	.	TRBV18	TRBJ2-7	.
CASREGQGPYYTQYF	TGTGCCAGCAGGGAGGGACAGGGGCCCTACTATACGCAGTATTTT	TRBD1	TRBV12-3/TRBV12-4	TRBJ2-3	.
CASSFQETGELFF	TGTGCCAGCAGCTTTCAAGAGACCGGGGAGCTGTTTTTT	.	TRBV7-9	TRBJ2-2	few
CASSLALGDDEQFF	TGTGCCAGCAGCTTAGCTCTAGGGGATGATGAGCAGTTCTTC	.	TRBV7-2	TRBJ2-1	many
CASSQVLTDTQYF	TGCGCCAGCAGCCAAGTATTGACGGATACGCAGTATTTT	.	TRBV14	TRBJ2-3	few
CASSLYQGENIQYF	TGTGCCAGCAGCTTATACCAAGGAGAAAACATTCAGTACTTC	.	TRBV7-6	TRBJ2-4	.
CATKDRGRFGELFF	TGTGCCACCAAGGACAGGGGGCGCTTCGGGGAGCTGTTTTTT	TRBD1	TRBV24-1	TRBJ2-2	few
CASSQDPGGGFRGYTF	TGCGCCAGCAGCCAAGATCCAGGGGGAGGGTTTCGTGGCTACACCTTC	TRBD1	TRBV4-1	TRBJ1-2	.
CASSWTGGDSPLHF	TGTGCCAGCAGCTGGACAGGGGGCGACTCACCCCTCCACTTT	TRBD1	TRBV7-6	TRBJ1-6	few
CATYRQGFYEQFF	TGTGCCACCTATCGACAGGGATTCTATGAGCAGTTCTTC	TRBD1	TRBV2	TRBJ2-1	once
CASSYASGGKNEQFF	TGTGCCAGCAGTTACGCTAGCGGGGGGAAGAATGAGCAGTTCTTC	TRBD2	TRBV6-8	TRBJ2-1	.
CASSPERTDVTSYSLDEQFF	TGTGCCAGCTCACCAGAGAGGACGGATGTGACATCCTATTCTTTGGATGAGCAGTTCTTC	.	TRBV18	TRBJ2-1	.
CASSSVAREGEKLFF	TGCGCCAGCAGCTCCGTCGCCAGGGAGGGAGAAAAACTGTTTTTT	.	TRBV4-1	TRBJ1-4	.
CASSYPYAGANEKLFF	TGTGCCAGCAGTTACCCCTATGCGGGAGCTAATGAAAAACTGTTTTTT	.	TRBV6-5	TRBJ1-4	few
CATSDLNRGNTGELFF	TGTGCCACCAGTGATTTGAACAGGGGGAACACCGGGGAGCTGTTTTTT	TRBD1	TRBV24-1	TRBJ2-2	.
CASSSELGQGIYGYTF	TGTGCCAGCAGCTCAGAGCTGGGACAGGGAATCTATGGCTACACCTTC	TRBD1	TRBV7-2	TRBJ1-2	many
CASSLSGGLANEQFF	TGTGCCAGCAGTTTATCGGGGGGGTTAGCCAATGAGCAGTTCTTC	TRBD2	TRBV27	TRBJ2-1	.
CASSPPPTGRNQPQHF	TGTGCTAGCAGCCCTCCCCCGACAGGCCGCAATCAGCCCCAGCATTTT	.	TRBV7-7	TRBJ1-5	few
CAISDPRNSNQPQHF	TGTGCCATCAGTGACCCACGGAATAGCAATCAGCCCCAGCATTTT	.	TRBV10-3	TRBJ1-5	few
CASREGPAGGVATEAFF	TGTGCCAGCAGGGAGGGGCCCGCGGGTGGTGTGGCCACTGAAGCTTTCTTT	.	TRBV6-2/TRBV6-3	TRBJ1-1	.
CASSPRDRGPNYGYTF	TGTGCCAGCAGCCCCCGGGACAGGGGGCCAAACTATGGCTACACCTTC	TRBD1	TRBV7-9	TRBJ1-2	.
CASSPGQASSYEQYF	TGTGCCAGCAGCCCTGGACAGGCTAGCTCCTACGAGCAGTACTTC	TRBD1	TRBV7-2	TRBJ2-7	.
CASSEFGSGGWRQPQHF	TGTGCCAGCAGTGAATTTGGGTCAGGGGGATGGAGACAGCCCCAGCATTTT	TRBD1	TRBV6-1	TRBJ1-5	.
CASTYRSDTQYF	TGTGCCAGCACCTACAGGTCGGATACGCAGTATTTT	.	TRBV7-9	TRBJ2-3	.
CASSIRAGGSYNEQFF	TGTGCCAGTAGTATCAGGGCGGGGGGATCCTACAATGAGCAGTTCTTC	TRBD2	TRBV19	TRBJ2-1	many
CASSLGDIWNF	TGTGCCAGCAGCTTAGGGGACATATGGAATTTT	.	TRBV7-9	TRBJ1-4	few
CASTGQGADTGELFF	TGCGCCAGCACCGGACAGGGGGCAGACACCGGGGAGCTGTTTTTT	TRBD1	TRBV4-1	TRBJ2-2	.
CASRGGFFYNEQFF	TGTGCCAGCAGGGGGGGGTTCTTTTACAATGAGCAGTTCTTC	TRBD2	TRBV12-3/TRBV12-4	TRBJ2-1	.
CASSPPDGENTEAFF	TGTGCCAGCTCCCCCCCGGACGGAGAGAACACTGAAGCTTTCTTT	.	TRBV18	TRBJ1-1	.
CAISAGGIQPQHF	TGTGCCATCAGTGCTGGGGGGATTCAGCCCCAGCATTTT	.	TRBV10-3	TRBJ1-5	.
CSAPHRGNEQFF	TGCAGTGCTCCGCACAGGGGTAATGAGCAGTTCTTC	TRBD1	TRBV20-1	TRBJ2-1	.
CASSQDGDRGRGGYTF	TGTGCCAGCAGCCAAGACGGAGACAGGGGGCGGGGAGGCTACACCTTC	TRBD1	TRBV4-2	TRBJ1-2	few
CASSPLTGAANTEAFF	TGTGCCAGCAGCCCCCTAACAGGGGCTGCGAACACTGAAGCTTTCTTT	TRBD1	TRBV7-8	TRBJ1-1	.
CASSPRFGGGDYNEQFF	TGTGCCAGCAGCCCCAGGTTTGGCGGGGGCGACTACAATGAGCAGTTCTTC	.	TRBV7-6	TRBJ2-1	.
CASSPYGGGADTQYF	TGTGCCAGCAGCCCCTATGGGGGAGGCGCAGATACGCAGTATTTT	.	TRBV4-2	TRBJ2-3	few
CASSNQGAQPQHF	TGTGCCAGCAGTAACCAGGGGGCCCAGCCCCAGCATTTT	TRBD1	TRBV27	TRBJ1-5	.
CASSIDATGWGTEAFF	TGTGCCAGTAGTATAGACGCAACGGGTTGGGGCACTGAAGCTTTCTTT	.	TRBV19	TRBJ1-1	.